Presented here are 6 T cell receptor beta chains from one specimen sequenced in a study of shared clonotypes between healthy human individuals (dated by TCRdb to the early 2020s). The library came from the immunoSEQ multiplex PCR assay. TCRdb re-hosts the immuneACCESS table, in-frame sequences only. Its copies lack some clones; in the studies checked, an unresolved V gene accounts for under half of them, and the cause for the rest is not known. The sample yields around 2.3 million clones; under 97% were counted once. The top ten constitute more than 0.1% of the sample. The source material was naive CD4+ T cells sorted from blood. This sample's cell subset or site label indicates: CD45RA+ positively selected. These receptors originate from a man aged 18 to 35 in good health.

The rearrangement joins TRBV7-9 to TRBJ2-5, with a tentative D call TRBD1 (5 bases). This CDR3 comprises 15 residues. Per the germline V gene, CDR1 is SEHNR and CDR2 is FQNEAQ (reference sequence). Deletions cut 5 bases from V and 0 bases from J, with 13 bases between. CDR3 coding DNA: TGTGCCAGCAGCCGCAGTGACAGATACCAAGAGACCCAGTACTTC. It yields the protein CASSRSDRYQETQYF.

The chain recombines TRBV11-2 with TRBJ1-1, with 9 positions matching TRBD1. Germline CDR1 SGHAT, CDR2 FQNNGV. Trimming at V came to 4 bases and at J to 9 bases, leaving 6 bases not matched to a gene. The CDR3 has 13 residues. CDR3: CASSSQTGGKAFF. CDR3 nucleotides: TGTGCCAGCAGCTCCCAGACAGGGGGAAAAGCTTTCTTT.

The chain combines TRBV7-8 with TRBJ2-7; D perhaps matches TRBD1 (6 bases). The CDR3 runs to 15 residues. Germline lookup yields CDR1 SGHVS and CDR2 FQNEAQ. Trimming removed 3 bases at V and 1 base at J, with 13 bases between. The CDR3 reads CASSFSDRQSYEQYF. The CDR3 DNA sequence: TGTGCCAGCAGCTTCTCCGACAGGCAGTCCTACGAGCAGTACTTC. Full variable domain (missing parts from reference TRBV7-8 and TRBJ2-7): GAGVSQSPRYKVAKRGQDVALRCDPISGHVSLFWYQQALGQGPEFLTYFQNEAQLDKSGLPSDRFFAERPEGSVSTLKIQRTQQEDSAVYLCASSFSDRQSYEQYFGPGTRLTVT.

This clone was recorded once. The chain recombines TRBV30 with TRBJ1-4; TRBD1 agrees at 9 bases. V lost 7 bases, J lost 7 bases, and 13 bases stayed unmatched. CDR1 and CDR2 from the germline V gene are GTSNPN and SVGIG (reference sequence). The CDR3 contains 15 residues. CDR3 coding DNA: TGTGCCTCCAACCGGGGCGGGACAGGGAGTGAAAAACTGTTTTTT. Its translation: CASNRGGTGSEKLFF.

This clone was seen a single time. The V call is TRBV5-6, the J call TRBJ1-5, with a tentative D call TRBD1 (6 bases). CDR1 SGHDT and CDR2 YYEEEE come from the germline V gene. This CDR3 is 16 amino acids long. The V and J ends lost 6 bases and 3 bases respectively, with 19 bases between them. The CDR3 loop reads CASNEQGGGHNQPQHF. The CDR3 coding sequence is TGTGCCAGCAATGAACAGGGAGGAGGGCACAATCAGCCCCAGCATTTT.

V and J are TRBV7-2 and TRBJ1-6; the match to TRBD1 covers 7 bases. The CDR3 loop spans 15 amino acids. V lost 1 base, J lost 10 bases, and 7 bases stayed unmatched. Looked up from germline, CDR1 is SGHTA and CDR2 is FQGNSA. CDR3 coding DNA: TGTGCCAGCAGCTTAGACAGGGGCTCAAGCTCACCCCTCCACTTT. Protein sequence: CASSLDRGSSSPLHF.